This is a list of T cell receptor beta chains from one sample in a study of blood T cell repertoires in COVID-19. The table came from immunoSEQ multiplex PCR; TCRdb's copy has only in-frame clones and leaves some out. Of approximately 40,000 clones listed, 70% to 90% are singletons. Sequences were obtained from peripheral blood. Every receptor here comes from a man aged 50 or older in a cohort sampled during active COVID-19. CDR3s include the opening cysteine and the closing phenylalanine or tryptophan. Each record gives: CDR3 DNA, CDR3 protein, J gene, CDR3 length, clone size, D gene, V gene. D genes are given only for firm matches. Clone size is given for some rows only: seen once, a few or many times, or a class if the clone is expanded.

TGTGCCAGCGGACCGGACAGTTCCTACGAGCAGTACTTC | CASGPDSSYEQYF | TRBJ2-7 | 13 | NA | NA | TRBV5-5
TGCGCCAGCAGCCTCCGTGTACCGGGACAGAGCTCCTACGAGCAGTACTTC | CASSLRVPGQSSYEQYF | TRBJ2-7 | 17 | few | TRBD1 | TRBV4-1
TGTGCCAGCAGCCGACTAGCGGGAGGGTTTCGGAGATCGGATGAGACCCAGTACTTC | CASSRLAGGFRRSDETQYF | TRBJ2-5 | 19 | NA | TRBD2 | TRBV11-2
TGCGCCAGCATGACGAGGGGGCGGGTTTCACCCCTCCACTTT | CASMTRGRVSPLHF | TRBJ1-6 | 14 | NA | TRBD1 | TRBV10-1
TGTGCCAGCAGCGGCGGGACCCTAAACTATGGCTACACCTTC | CASSGGTLNYGYTF | TRBJ1-2 | 14 | NA | NA | TRBV7-9
TGCGCCAGCAGCTTGAACCTTGGGCAGAACACTGAAGCTTTCTTT | CASSLNLGQNTEAFF | TRBJ1-1 | 15 | NA | NA | TRBV5-1
TGTGCCAGCATTACATCGGGGAAGGCTTTCTTT | CASITSGKAFF | TRBJ1-1 | 11 | once | NA | TRBV6-5
TGCGCCAGCAGTCGCCCATGGACTAGCGGGAGTACGGATGAGCAGTTCTTC | CASSRPWTSGSTDEQFF | TRBJ2-1 | 17 | NA | TRBD2 | TRBV23-1
TGCGCCAGCAGCCAAGGACTAGCGGCAGGACAGCGAGAGACCCAGTACTTC | CASSQGLAAGQRETQYF | TRBJ2-5 | 17 | NA | TRBD2 | TRBV4-1
TGTGCCAGCAGTGGTCTAGCGGATACCGGAGATACGCAGTATTTT | CASSGLADTGDTQYF | TRBJ2-3 | 15 | NA | TRBD2 | TRBV2
TGTGCCAGCAGCTCCCCCCTGACACAGTTGAACACTGAAGCTTTCTTT | CASSSPLTQLNTEAFF | TRBJ1-1 | 16 | NA | NA | TRBV5-6
TGTGCCAGCAGCACAGAGCATCAGCCCCAGCATTTT | CASSTEHQPQHF | TRBJ1-5 | 12 | NA | NA | TRBV6-5
TGTGCCAGCAGGGGGAGGCAGTGGCATTTT | CASRGRQWHF | TRBJ1-5 | 10 | NA | NA | TRBV12-3/TRBV12-4
TGTGCCAGCAGTCCAGGGGGTCCGGCGGCTTTCTTT | CASSPGGPAAFF | TRBJ1-1 | 12 | NA | TRBD1 | TRBV6-2/TRBV6-3
TGTGCCACCAGCAGATGGGCCCGCACAGATACGCAGTATTTT | CATSRWARTDTQYF | TRBJ2-3 | 14 | NA | NA | TRBV15
TGTGCCAGCAGCTTAGGGGACAGGTTTGGGGGTATGAACACTGAAGCTTTCTTT | CASSLGDRFGGMNTEAFF | TRBJ1-1 | 18 | NA | TRBD1 | TRBV7-2
TGTGCCAGCAGCGTAGGACTAGCGGGTGGCAATGAGCAGTTCTTC | CASSVGLAGGNEQFF | TRBJ2-1 | 15 | NA | TRBD2 | TRBV9
TGTGCCAGCAGCTTAGGTGGGGGGGCTGGCGGCTACACCTTC | CASSLGGGAGGYTF | TRBJ1-2 | 14 | NA | NA | TRBV13
TGTGCCAGCAGAGCCGACACCGGGGAGCTGTTTTTT | CASRADTGELFF | TRBJ2-2 | 12 | NA | NA | TRBV2
TGTGCCAGCAGCCAAGAAAGGGAGGTTCCGTCGCAGTATTTT | CASSQEREVPSQYF | TRBJ2-3 | 14 | NA | NA | TRBV3-1/TRBV3-2
TGTGCCAGTAGTAGGCTAGCGGGGGCCTACGAGCAGTACTTC | CASSRLAGAYEQYF | TRBJ2-7 | 14 | NA | TRBD2 | TRBV19
TGTGCCAGCAGTGAAACAGGGGGCGCAGGGTACAATGAGCAGTTCTTC | CASSETGGAGYNEQFF | TRBJ2-1 | 16 | NA | TRBD1 | TRBV6-4
TGTGCCAGCAGTGCGAACAGGGGGCCGAGCACAGATACGCAGTATTTT | CASSANRGPSTDTQYF | TRBJ2-3 | 16 | NA | TRBD1 | TRBV25-1
TGTGCCAGCAGCTTAGGGGGGGACAGGTATGGCTACACCTTC | CASSLGGDRYGYTF | TRBJ1-2 | 14 | NA | TRBD1 | TRBV13
TGTGCCAGCAGTGACTCCGGAGGGACAGGGTACAATGAGCAGTTCTTC | CASSDSGGTGYNEQFF | TRBJ2-1 | 16 | NA | TRBD1 | TRBV6-4
TGTGCTAGTGGTTTGCCGATGGCGGGTCCCAAAGGAGATACGCAGTATTTT | CASGLPMAGPKGDTQYF | TRBJ2-3 | 17 | NA | NA | TRBV12-5
TGTGCCAGCAGCGTCGGTATTACGGGACTAGCGTCCTATGAGCAGTTCTTC | CASSVGITGLASYEQFF | TRBJ2-1 | 17 | NA | TRBD2 | TRBV9
TGTGCCAGCAGTCTCTTCAAGTCTTTAGCCTACGAGCAGTACTTC | CASSLFKSLAYEQYF | TRBJ2-7 | 15 | NA | NA | TRBV6-2/TRBV6-3